This T cell receptor beta chain was profiled in a study of neurological immune-mediated disorders (dated by TCRdb to between 2019 and 2020). About the study as a whole: The study compared peripheral blood TCR-beta repertoires of HTLV-I-associated myelopathy (HAM/TSP) patients, multiple sclerosis patients and healthy controls using UMI-based sequencing. Of the approximately 65 subjects in the cohort, some 15 were HAM/TSP patients, about 34 were multiple sclerosis patients, and about 20 were healthy controls. The roughly 99 TCR-beta libraries covered PBMC samples along with longitudinal samples, technical triplicates, and paired sorted CD4+ and CD8+ T-cell subsets.

This clonotype was seen ten or more times. Its antigen has not been determined. Base qualities are not provided; no much larger clone lies one nucleotide away. Trimming removed 5 bases from V and 5 bases from J, leaving 14 bases between the germline ends. The germline V gene (reference sequence) gives CDR1 as DFQATT and CDR2 as SNEGSKA. Taken from cysteine to phenylalanine, the CDR3 has 13 residues. Just the 39-base CDR3 DNA is kept, in frame starting at base 1. TCR libraries for sorted subsets were made from 750,000 to 1,000,000 sorted CD4+ or CD8+ T cells. PBMCs were separated from peripheral blood using Ficoll-Hypaque density gradient centrifugation and then cryopreserved in liquid nitrogen. The study also sequenced paired sorted CD4+ and CD8+ subsets from healthy controls, HAM/TSP patients and MS patients. On the study overall, not on this receptor specifically: TCR clonal expansion was highest in HAM/TSP patients and lowest in MS patients, with MS patients falling below even healthy controls. No identical CDR3 amino acid sequences were shared among expanded clones across subjects, suggesting private TCR-beta repertoires in all groups.

cDNA was synthesized by template-switch 5'RACE using a primer with a 10-nucleotide random unique molecular identifier that tagged each TCR transcript. Each sequencing run produced over 160 million TCR-beta sequences covering 15-18 subjects. The RNeasy kit was used for extraction of total RNA. The KAPA Real-time Library Amplification kit was used to amplify TCR-beta VDJ regions with primers targeting the TCR constant region and the 5'RACE anchor. Sample indexes and Illumina adaptors were added in a first PCR, after which library yield was increased in a second PCR. After Ampure bead purification, the TCR product of roughly 650 bp was size-selected on a 2% E-gel SizeSelection system. Before pooling, library quality was assessed on a Bioanalyzer, concentration was determined with Qubit, and library quantification was performed with the Kapa Library Quantification kit. An Illumina HiSeq 2500 sequenced the libraries paired-end 2 x 150 bp. To increase sequence diversity, about 25-31% phiX was spiked into each library pool. Per the source publication's procedure: Quality-filtered reads were processed with the UMI-based MiGEC pipeline, which removed over 75% of raw TCR sequences during error correction. VDJ genes were aligned to IMGT germline references, and each clonotype was defined by a unique CDR3 amino acid sequence together with V-J genes. Clonal expansion, Shannon diversity, and CDR3 relatedness (CalcPairwiseDistances, ClusterSamples) were evaluated with VDJtools, and phylogenetic trees were built with CLCbio workbench. A clone was classed as expanded if it had 8 or more unique UMIs, a cutoff based on coefficient-of-variation modelling across technical triplicates. TCRdb itself trimmed the public reads at Q25 with fastp, ran MiXCR and retained productive beta chains. Entries that share a CDR3 protein sequence are merged under the most common genes and DNA. Clone size and V and J calls follow TCRdb, not the original study. A total of more than 40,000 distinct CDR3 sequences appear in this sample, 14% of them only once. The top ten constitute 3.5% to 4.5% of the sample.

What was sequenced was CD4+ T cells from blood. This sequence originates from a woman aged 60 to 75 with HTLV-1-associated myelopathy (HAM/TSP). Recombination connected TRBV20-1 to TRBJ2-3, with a weak D call of TRBD2 (5 bases match). The CDR3 region: CSAFTPGGDTQYF. The DNA is TGCAGTGCTTTCACTCCAGGAGGAGATACGCAGTATTTT.